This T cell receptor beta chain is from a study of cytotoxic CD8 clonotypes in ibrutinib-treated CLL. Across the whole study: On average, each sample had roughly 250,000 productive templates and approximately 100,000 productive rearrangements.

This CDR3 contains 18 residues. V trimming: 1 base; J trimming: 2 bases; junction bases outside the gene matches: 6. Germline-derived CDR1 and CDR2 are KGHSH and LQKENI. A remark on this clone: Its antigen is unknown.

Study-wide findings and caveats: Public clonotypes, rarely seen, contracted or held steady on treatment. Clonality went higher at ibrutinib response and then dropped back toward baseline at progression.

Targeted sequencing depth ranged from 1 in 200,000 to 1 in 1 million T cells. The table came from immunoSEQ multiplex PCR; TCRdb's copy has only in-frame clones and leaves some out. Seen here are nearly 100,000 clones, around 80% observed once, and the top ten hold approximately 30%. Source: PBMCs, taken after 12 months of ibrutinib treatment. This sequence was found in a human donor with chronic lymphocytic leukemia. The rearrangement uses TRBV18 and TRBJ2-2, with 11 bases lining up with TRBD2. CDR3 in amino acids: CASSPRLAGGLNTGELFF. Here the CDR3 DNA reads TGTGCCAGCTCACCACGGCTAGCGGGGGGTCTAAACACCGGGGAGCTGTTTTTT.